The next 25 T cell receptor beta chains were all read from a single sample in a study of beta chain features in type 1 diabetes. Study conclusions and caveats: For Type 1 diabetes patients, all four CD4+ subsets carried TCRB CDR3s that were moderately but significantly shorter.

Which antigens these TCRs recognize remains unknown. As every portion of the isolated RNA was reverse transcribed, the sequencing read expressed TCRB transcripts. Sequenced by immunoSEQ multiplex PCR; TCRdb stores in-frame clones only, minus some. The table has hundreds of thousands of clones, more than 12% seen once. The sample was naive CD4+ T cells from blood. The receptors derive from a man aged 18 to 29 with type 1 diabetes.

This clone has only a few counts. This chain connects TRBV28 to TRBJ2-2; weak D call: TRBD2 (6 bases). The CDR3 contains 15 residues. Trimming removed 5 bases from V and 5 bases from J, with 15 bases in between. Germline V gene data show CDR1 as MDHEN and CDR2 as SYDVKM. The CDR3 coding sequence is TGTGCCAGCAGTCCCGGATGGGAGGCGACCGGGGAGCTGTTTTTT. Protein: CASSPGWEATGELFF.

This chain links TRBV7-9 with TRBJ2-3; TRBD2 matches at 11 bases. This CDR3 spans 19 amino acids. The germline V gene has CDR1 SEHNR and CDR2 FQNEAQ (reference sequence). V shed 2 bases, J shed 4 bases, and the junction held 14 bases outside the gene matches. CDR3 region: CASSLSSGGTRGRPDTQYF. The CDR3 nucleotides read TGTGCCAGCAGCTTATCTAGCGGGGGGACCAGGGGACGTCCAGATACGCAGTATTTT. Filled out from reference TRBV7-9 and TRBJ2-3, the complete variable domain reads DTGVSQNPRHKITKRGQNVTFRCDPISEHNRLYWYRQTLGQGPEFLTYFQNEAQLEKSRLLSDRFSAERPKGSFSTLEIQRTEQGDSAMYLCASSLSSGGTRGRPDTQYFGPGTRLTVL.

The gene calls are TRBV5-1 and TRBJ2-1; 11 bases are shared with TRBD2. This CDR3 spans 16 amino acids. V lost 1 base to trimming and J lost 4 bases; unmatched junction nucleotides: 4. Germline V gene lookup returns CDR1 SGHRS and CDR2 YFSETQ. CDR3 sequence: CASSLTGTSGYNEQFF. Here the CDR3 DNA reads TGCGCCAGCAGCTTGACCGGGACTAGCGGATACAATGAGCAGTTCTTC.

This clone came up a few times. V is TRBV7-9 and J is TRBJ2-7; 9 nucleotides line up with TRBD2. The V segment lost 10 bases and the J segment 0 bases; nucleotides outside the gene matches: 4. Germline V gene data show CDR1 as SEHNR and CDR2 as FQNEAQ (reference sequence). CDR3 size: 13 residues. CDR3: CATEREASYEQYF. The CDR3 DNA sequence: TGTGCCACCGAGCGGGAGGCCTCCTACGAGCAGTACTTC.

J is TRBJ1-1 and V is TRBV15; D is unresolved. The CDR3 spans 15 residues. V was pared by 1 base and J by 4 bases, with 13 bases between. Germline loops: CDR1 LNHNV, CDR2 YYDKDF (reference sequence). The CDR3, as DNA: TGTGCCACCAGCAGAGTGTGGGGAGAGAGCACTGAAGCTTTCTTT. This encodes CATSRVWGESTEAFF.

This chain uses TRBV21-1 with TRBJ1-2. TRBV21-1 is a pseudogene locus. The CDR3 totals 13 residues. The CDR3 protein is CASSNGRDYGYTF. As DNA, the CDR3 is TGTGCCAGCAGCAACGGTCGGGACTATGGCTACACCTTC.

This clone was seen more than once but under ten times. Other DNA sequences in the same sample also yield this CDR3. Here the CDR3 DNA reads TGTGCCAGCAGCGTAGATGGCCGAGAGACCCAGTACTTC. It translates to CASSVDGRETQYF. The chain couples TRBV9 to TRBJ2-5; D remains unclear. Trimming took off 0 bases at V and 4 bases at J, with 7 bases between the two ends. There are 13 residues in the CDR3. Germline V gives CDR1 SGDLS, CDR2 YYNGEE.

The chain uses TRBV29-1 and TRBJ2-3; maybe TRBD1 (6 bases). The CDR3 contains 12 residues. Trimming cost V 6 bases and J 3 bases, with 10 bases left between them. CDR1 and CDR2 (germline): SQVTM, ANQGSEA. The CDR3 bases are TGCAGCGTCATACAGGGAACAGATACGCAGTATTTT. Translating gives CSVIQGTDTQYF.

The rearrangement uses TRBV5-1 and TRBJ2-1; 11 positions match TRBD2. V was pared by 0 bases and J by 7 bases, with 3 bases of the junction left unmatched. There are 15 residues in the CDR3. The germline V gene encodes CDR1 SGHRS and CDR2 YFSETQ. The DNA of the CDR3 is TGCGCCAGCAGCTTGGCACTAGCGGGAGAGAATGAGCAGTTCTTC. It yields the protein CASSLALAGENEQFF.

The chain has TRBV11-2 and TRBJ1-1; unclear D gene. This CDR3 has 14 amino acids. The V and J ends lost 3 bases and 4 bases respectively, with 12 bases between them. Germline assignment: CDR1 SGHAT and CDR2 FQNNGV. This CDR3 is CASSLTRMGTEAFF. CDR3 nucleotide sequence: TGTGCCAGCAGCTTGACACGGATGGGCACTGAAGCTTTCTTT.

This clone was observed a few times. The V call is TRBV30, the J call TRBJ1-5; 9 bases align to TRBD1. The CDR3 is 15 residues long. V shed 5 bases and J 3 bases; nucleotides not matched to a gene: 8. Germline CDR1 GTSNPN, CDR2 SVGIG (reference sequence). Here the CDR3 DNA reads TGTGCCTGGGCCATCCGGGACAGGGTCAATCAGCCCCAGCATTTT. This translates into CAWAIRDRVNQPQHF.

J is TRBJ1-1 and V is TRBV30; D not certain. This CDR3 has 11 amino acids. The germline CDR1 and CDR2 sequences are GTSNPN and SVGIG (reference sequence). V was clipped by 2 bases and J by 8 bases, with 9 bases between them. In DNA form, the CDR3 reads TGTGCCTGGAGTCCCTTCGGCGAAGCTTTCTTT. Translating it yields CAWSPFGEAFF.

The V and J genes are TRBV19 and TRBJ2-3, with D tentatively TRBD1 or TRBD2 (6 bases each). CDR3 size: 15 residues. The V and J ends lost 4 bases and 0 bases respectively, with 11 bases between them. The germline V gene has CDR1 LNHDA and CDR2 SQIVND (reference sequence). The CDR3 protein is CASSTQGTSTDTQYF. Here the CDR3 DNA reads TGTGCCAGTAGTACCCAGGGGACTAGCACAGATACGCAGTATTTT.

This rearrangement joins TRBV11-2 to TRBJ2-1; tentatively, D is TRBD1 (6 bases). V gave up 2 bases and J gave up 8 bases, with 13 bases separating them. CDR3 length: 14 amino acids. CDR1 and CDR2 from the germline V gene are SGHAT and FQNNGV. CDR3 protein: CASSLPSRGYEQFF. The CDR3, as DNA: TGTGCCAGCAGCTTACCGTCTAGGGGGTATGAGCAGTTCTTC.

The chain couples TRBV27 to TRBJ2-4; D remains unclear. The CDR3 runs 15 residues. Trimming stripped 5 bases from V and 0 bases from J, with 11 bases between. Germline-derived CDR1 and CDR2 are MNHEY and SMNVEV (reference sequence). CDR3 sequence reads: CASSPLALAKNIQYF. DNA for the CDR3: TGTGCCAGCAGTCCTCTGGCCCTAGCCAAAAACATTCAGTACTTC.

The chain employs TRBV5-4 and TRBJ2-4; possibly TRBD2 for D (6 bases). V was trimmed by 2 bases and J by 0 bases, leaving 9 bases between them. Germline CDR1 SGHNT, CDR2 YYREEE (reference sequence). This CDR3 contains 15 residues. This CDR3 is CASSFAGQAKNIQYF. The CDR3 coding sequence is TGTGCCAGCAGCTTCGCGGGGCAAGCCAAAAACATTCAGTACTTC. Together with reference TRBV5-4 and TRBJ2-4, the CDR3 gives the full variable domain: ETGVTQSPTHLIKTRGQQVTLRCSSQSGHNTVSWYQQALGQGPQFIFQYYREEENGRGNFPPRFSGLQFPNYSSELNVNALELDDSALYLCASSFAGQAKNIQYFGAGTRLSVL.

As regards this clone: The junction shows a germline mismatch at one end, possibly a read error. The CDR3 nucleotides are TGTGCCTGGGGGACTAGCGGGAGGATAAGCTTC. It is translated as CAWGTSGRISF. The gene calls are TRBV30 and TRBJ2-7; 15 positions agree with TRBD2. The CDR3 length is 11 residues. CDR1 GTSNPN and CDR2 SVGIG come from the germline V gene (reference sequence).

There are a few counts of this clone. The rearrangement links TRBV9 to TRBJ1-6, with TRBD1 as a possible D gene (5 bases). CDR1 is SGDLS, CDR2 YYNGEE, per germline. Trimming took off 2 bases at V and 6 bases at J, with 9 bases between the two ends. This CDR3 is 14 amino acids long. CDR3 DNA sequence: TGTGCCAGCAGCGTTCAGGGAGGTAATTCACCCCTCCACTTT. Translating it yields CASSVQGGNSPLHF.

This clone was counted a few times. The gene calls are TRBV27 and TRBJ2-5, with 10 bases fitting TRBD1. Trimming cost V 3 bases and J 4 bases; bases outside gene matches: 5. The CDR3 runs to 15 residues. Germline values: CDR1 MNHEY, CDR2 SMNVEV (reference sequence). The DNA of the CDR3 is TGTGCCAGCAGTTTTTTGGGACAGGGGTTAGAGACCCAGTACTTC. This encodes CASSFLGQGLETQYF.

This clone occurred a few times. The chain combines TRBV13 with TRBJ2-3, with TRBD1 matching over 7 bases. V shed 5 bases and J 2 bases; nucleotides not matched to a gene: 13. This CDR3 has 17 residues. The V gene's germline CDR1 is PRHDT and CDR2 FYEKMQ (reference sequence). As DNA, the CDR3 is TGTGCCAGCAGCCCTACCTTAGGAGACAGGGCCACAGATACGCAGTATTTT. As protein: CASSPTLGDRATDTQYF.

This clone was seen only a few times. The chain uses TRBV2 and TRBJ2-5; no clear D gene. The germline CDR1 and CDR2 sequences are SNHLY and FYNNEI. Trimming removed 8 bases from V and 6 bases from J, with 10 bases in between. The CDR3 has 11 amino acids. Here the CDR3 DNA reads TGTGCCAGCGAGACCGCGCAGACCCAGTACTTC. It is translated as CASETAQTQYF.

The rearrangement joins TRBV28 to TRBJ2-1; D not certain. The CDR3 sequence is 11 residues long. Germline-derived CDR1 and CDR2 are MDHEN and SYDVKM. Between the trimmed V and J ends, which lost 6 bases and 8 bases, there was a span of 8 bases. The CDR3 here is CASRLEYEQFF. CDR3 nucleotide sequence: TGTGCCAGCAGACTGGAGTATGAGCAGTTCTTC.

This clone was found a few times. The CDR3 reads CASTLYGEQYF. The CDR3 bases are TGTGCCAGCACCCTTTATGGGGAGCAGTACTTC. The gene calls are TRBV7-9 and TRBJ2-7, with no clear D. V was shortened by 7 bases and J by 7 bases, with 11 bases between the two germline ends. The CDR3 is 11 amino acids. The germline CDR1 and CDR2 sequences are SEHNR and FQNEAQ (reference sequence).

As to this clone: This specimen includes other DNA sequences encoding the same CDR3. The gene calls are TRBV5-1 and TRBJ2-6; tentative D call: TRBD1 (6 bases). The CDR3 runs 14 residues. V lost 5 bases to trimming and J lost 4 bases, with 10 bases between them. Per germline, CDR1 SGHRS and CDR2 YFSETQ. For the CDR3, the DNA is TGCGCCAGCAGAACAGGGACCGGGGCCAACGTCCTGACTTTC. Residues: CASRTGTGANVLTF.

This clone turned up a few times. The chain employs TRBV10-3 and TRBJ2-5; possible D gene TRBD2, 6 bases. The CDR3 sequence is 13 residues long. CDR1 and CDR2 (germline): ENHRY, SYGVKD. V was pared by 10 bases and J by 2 bases, with 14 bases between. The CDR3 sequence: CARSRDLQETQYF. DNA for the CDR3: TGTGCCAGAAGTCGGGACTTACAAGAGACCCAGTACTTC.